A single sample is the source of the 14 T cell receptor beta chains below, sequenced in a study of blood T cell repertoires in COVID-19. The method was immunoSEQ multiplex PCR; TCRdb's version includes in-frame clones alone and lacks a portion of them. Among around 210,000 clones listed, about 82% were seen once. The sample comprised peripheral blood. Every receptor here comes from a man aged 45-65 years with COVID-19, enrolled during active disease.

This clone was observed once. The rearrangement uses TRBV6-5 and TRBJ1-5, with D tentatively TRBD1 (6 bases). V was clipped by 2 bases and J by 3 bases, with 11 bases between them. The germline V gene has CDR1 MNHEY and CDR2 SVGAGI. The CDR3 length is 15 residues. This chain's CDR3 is CASSYAQGPNQPQHF. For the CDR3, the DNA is TGTGCCAGCAGTTACGCACAGGGACCCAATCAGCCCCAGCATTTT.

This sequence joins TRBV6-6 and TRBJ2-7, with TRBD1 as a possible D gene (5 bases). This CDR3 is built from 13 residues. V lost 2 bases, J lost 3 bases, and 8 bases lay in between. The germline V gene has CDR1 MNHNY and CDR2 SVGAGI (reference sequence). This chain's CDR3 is CASSYGAGYEQYF. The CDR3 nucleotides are TGTGCCAGCAGTTACGGGGCAGGCTACGAGCAGTACTTC.

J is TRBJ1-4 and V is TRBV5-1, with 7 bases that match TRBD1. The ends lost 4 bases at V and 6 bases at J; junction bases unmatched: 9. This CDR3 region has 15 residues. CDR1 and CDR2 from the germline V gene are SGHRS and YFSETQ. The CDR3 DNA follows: TGCGCCAGCAGCCACGGGACAGCTAGAGATGAAAAACTGTTTTTT. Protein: CASSHGTARDEKLFF.

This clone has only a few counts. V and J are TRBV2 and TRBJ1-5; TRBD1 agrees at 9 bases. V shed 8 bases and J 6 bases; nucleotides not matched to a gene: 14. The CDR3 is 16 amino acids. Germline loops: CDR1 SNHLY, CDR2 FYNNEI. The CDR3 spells CASCRDRETRGQPQHF. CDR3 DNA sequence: TGTGCCAGCTGTCGGGACAGGGAGACCCGCGGTCAGCCCCAGCATTTT.

CDR3 nucleotide sequence: TGTGCCAGCAGGGACGACAGGGGGCGCTGGACTGAAGCTTTCTTT. Translated: CASRDDRGRWTEAFF. The chain employs TRBV25-1 and TRBJ1-1; 10 bases are shared with TRBD1. Germline CDR1 and CDR2: MGHDK and SYGVNS. The CDR3 has 15 amino acids. After removal of 6 bases from V and 5 bases from J, the junction contained 9 bases not matched to a gene.

The DNA for the CDR3 is TGCGCCAGCAGCCCGACCCGACACAGGGGGATGCGAGAGACCCAGTACTTC. Protein sequence: CASSPTRHRGMRETQYF. The chain uses TRBV4-1 and TRBJ2-5, with 8 bases aligning to TRBD1. The CDR3 contains 17 residues. V shed 4 bases, J shed 4 bases, and the junction held 14 bases outside the gene matches. The germline gives CDR1 MGHRA, CDR2 YSYEKL.

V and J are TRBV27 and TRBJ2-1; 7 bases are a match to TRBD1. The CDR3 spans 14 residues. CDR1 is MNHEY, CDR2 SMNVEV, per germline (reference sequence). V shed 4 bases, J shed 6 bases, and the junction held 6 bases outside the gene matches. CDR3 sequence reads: CASSSIYRGNEQFF. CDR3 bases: TGTGCCAGCAGTTCCATCTACAGGGGCAATGAGCAGTTCTTC.

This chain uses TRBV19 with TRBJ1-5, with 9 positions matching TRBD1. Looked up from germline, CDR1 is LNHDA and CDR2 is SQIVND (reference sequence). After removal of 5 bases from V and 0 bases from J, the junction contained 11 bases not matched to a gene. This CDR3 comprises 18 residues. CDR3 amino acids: CASSFRAGTGYSNQPQHF. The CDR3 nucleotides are TGTGCCAGTAGTTTCCGAGCGGGGACAGGGTATAGCAATCAGCCCCAGCATTTT.

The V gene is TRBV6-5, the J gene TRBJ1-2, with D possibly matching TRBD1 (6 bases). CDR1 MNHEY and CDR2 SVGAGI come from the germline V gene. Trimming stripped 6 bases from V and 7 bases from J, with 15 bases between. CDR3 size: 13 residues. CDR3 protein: CASSQRRDTGYTF. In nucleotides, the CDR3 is TGTGCCAGCAGCCAACGTCGGGACACTGGCTACACCTTC.

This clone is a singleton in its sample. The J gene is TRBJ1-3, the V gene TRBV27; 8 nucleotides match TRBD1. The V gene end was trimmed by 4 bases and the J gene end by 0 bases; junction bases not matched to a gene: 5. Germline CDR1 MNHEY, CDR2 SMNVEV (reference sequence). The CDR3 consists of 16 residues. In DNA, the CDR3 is TGTGCCAGCAGTTCCCAGGGGGCCCTCTCTGGAAACACCATATATTTT. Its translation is CASSSQGALSGNTIYF.

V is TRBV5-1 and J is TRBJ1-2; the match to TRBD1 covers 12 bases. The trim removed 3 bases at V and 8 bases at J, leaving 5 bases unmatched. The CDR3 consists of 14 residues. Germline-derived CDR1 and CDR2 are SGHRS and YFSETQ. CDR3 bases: TGCGCCAGCAGCTGGGACAGGGGGCAGGACGGCTACACCTTC. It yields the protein CASSWDRGQDGYTF. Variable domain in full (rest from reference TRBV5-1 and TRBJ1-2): KAGVTQTPRYLIKTRGQQVTLSCSPISGHRSVSWYQQTPGQGLQFLFEYFSETQRNKGNFPGRFSGRQFSNSRSEMNVSTLELGDSALYLCASSWDRGQDGYTFGSGTRLTVV.

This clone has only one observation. In nucleotides, the CDR3 is TGTGCCAGCAGCCGTGACAGGGGCCATTCAGATACGCAGTATTTT. Translating it yields CASSRDRGHSDTQYF. The gene calls are TRBV7-9 and TRBJ2-3, with TRBD1 matching over 8 bases. The CDR3 contains 15 residues. J gave up 4 bases and V 5 bases, and 8 bases lay outside the gene matches. Germline V gene sequence: CDR1 SEHNR, CDR2 FQNEAQ (reference sequence). The complete variable domain, with remaining parts taken from reference TRBV7-9 and TRBJ2-3, reads DTGVSQNPRHKITKRGQNVTFRCDPISEHNRLYWYRQTLGQGPEFLTYFQNEAQLEKSRLLSDRFSAERPKGSFSTLEIQRTEQGDSAMYLCASSRDRGHSDTQYFGPGTRLTVL.

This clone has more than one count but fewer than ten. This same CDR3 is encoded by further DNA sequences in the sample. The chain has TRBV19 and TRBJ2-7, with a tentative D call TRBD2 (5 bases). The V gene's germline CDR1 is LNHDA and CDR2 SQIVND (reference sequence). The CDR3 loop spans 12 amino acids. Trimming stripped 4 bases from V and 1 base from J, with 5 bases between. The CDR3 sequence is CASSTGSYEQYF. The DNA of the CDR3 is TGTGCCAGTAGTACGGGGTCCTACGAGCAGTACTTC.

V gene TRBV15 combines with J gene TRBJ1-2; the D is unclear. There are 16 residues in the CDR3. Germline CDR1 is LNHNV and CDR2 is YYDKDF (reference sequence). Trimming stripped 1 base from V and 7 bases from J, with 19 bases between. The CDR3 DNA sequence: TGTGCCACCAGCAGAGGACCTCTAGGCAGCGATCGTGGCTACACCTTC. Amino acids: CATSRGPLGSDRGYTF.